This TCR beta chain originates from a study of regulatory T cells in long-lasting Graves disease. Whole-study results and caveats: New patients shared over 900 public clonotypes, and persistent patients shared more, with a few thousand. Persistent Graves' patients showed less TCR diversity than newly diagnosed ones.

On this clonotype itself: Its specificity is not known. One end of the junction is discordant with germline, which a read error may explain.

CDR3 length equals 15 residues. Germline assignment: CDR1 MNHEY and CDR2 SMNVEV (reference sequence). Investigators prepared the TCR beta libraries by applying iRepertoire HTBI primers and Arm-PCR of CDR3 regions. TCRdb called the multiplex PCR reads again in MiXCR, with one record for every CDR3 protein. The table shows 300,000 to 400,000 distinct CDR3 sequences, with under 20% occurring only once. Time point of the sample: newly diagnosed GD, antithyroid drugs for less than 3 months. Generation of the TCR library employed RNA extracted from PBMCs. Patients of an endocrinology department in Xi'an, China, were included. The peripheral blood volume drawn was around 10 milliliters, and it was collected into EDTA tubes.

The rearrangement joins TRBV27 to TRBJ1-6, with a tentative D call TRBD1 (5 bases). Sample: peripheral blood mononuclear cells (PBMCs), taken at new diagnosis, from a patient treated with antithyroid drugs. The clonotype originates from a female donor with Graves disease. The CDR3 loop is CTSRSLGLGNSPLHF. Written as DNA, the CDR3 is TGTACCAGCAGGTCCCTGGGGCTCGGTAATTCACCCCTCCACTTT.